One and the same sample provided the 5 T cell receptor beta chains below, sequenced in a study of regulatory T cells in long-lasting Graves disease. iRepertoire HTBI primers and Arm-PCR of CDR3 regions built TCR beta libraries. TCRdb independently ran MiXCR on the multiplex PCR reads; one entry per CDR3 protein. The data contain around 400,000 distinct CDR3 sequences, approximately 25% of them singletons. Sample time point: persistent/refractory GD, antithyroid drugs over 5 years with positive TRAb. Construction of the TCR library relied on RNA isolated from PBMCs. The sequenced sample was peripheral blood mononuclear cells (PBMCs), obtained when the disease was refractory, from a patient treated with antithyroid drugs. The receptors were sampled from a woman between 40 and 55 years old with Graves disease.

This clonotype showed up just a few times. V usage is TRBV5-1 and J usage is TRBJ1-2; a possible D gene is TRBD1 (6 bases). Germline CDR1 SGHRS, CDR2 YFSETQ. The CDR3 covers 16 residues. With 4 bases removed from V and 2 bases from J, the gap between germline ends came to 18 bases. DNA of the CDR3: TGCGCCAGCAGCCGGGGGGACGGAGGGACAAACTATGGCTACACCTTC. It codes for CASSRGDGGTNYGYTF.

The gene calls are TRBV3-1 and TRBJ2-1; D not certain. Trimming shortened V by 0 bases and J by 13 bases, and 10 bases separated the two germline ends. CDR1 and CDR2 from the germline V gene are LGHDT and YNNKEL (reference sequence). This CDR3 spans 12 amino acids. The CDR3 bases are TGTGCCAGCAGCCAAGATAGGTCCGTCCAGTTCTTC. Translation gives CASSQDRSVQFF.

There are many counts of this clonotype. The rearrangement joins TRBV5-1 to TRBJ1-1; TRBD1 might be the D (5 bases). This CDR3 spans 14 amino acids. Trimming shortened V by 1 base and J by 3 bases, and 10 bases separated the two germline ends. CDR1 SGHRS and CDR2 YFSETQ come from the germline V gene. The CDR3 DNA reads as TGCGCCAGCAGCTTGATGGGGACCTACACTGAAGCTTTCTTT. Protein sequence: CASSLMGTYTEAFF.

This chain connects TRBV14 to TRBJ1-2; D gene unclear. Looked up from germline, CDR1 is SGHDN and CDR2 is FVKESK. This CDR3 is built from 12 residues. V was trimmed by 1 base and J by 4 bases, leaving 4 bases between them. The CDR3 loop reads CASSQVTYGYTF. In DNA form, the CDR3 reads TGTGCCAGCAGCCAAGTCACCTATGGCTACACCTTC. Supplemented by reference TRBV14 and TRBJ1-2, the full variable domain reads EAGVTQFPSHSVIEKGQTVTLRCDPISGHDNLYWYRRVMGKEIKFLLHFVKESKQDESGMPNNRFLAERTGGTYSTLKVQPAELEDSGVYFCASSQVTYGYTFGSGTRLTVV.

This clonotype was counted a few times. This rearrangement joins TRBV19 to TRBJ2-7; 11 bases map to TRBD1. Trimming removed 5 bases from V and 3 bases from J; junction bases left unmatched: 3. CDR3 length equals 14 residues. Germline assignment: CDR1 LNHDA and CDR2 SQIVND (reference sequence). CDR3 DNA sequence: TGTGCCAGTAGTCCGGGACAGGGGGGCTACGAGCAGTACTTC. This encodes CASSPGQGGYEQYF.